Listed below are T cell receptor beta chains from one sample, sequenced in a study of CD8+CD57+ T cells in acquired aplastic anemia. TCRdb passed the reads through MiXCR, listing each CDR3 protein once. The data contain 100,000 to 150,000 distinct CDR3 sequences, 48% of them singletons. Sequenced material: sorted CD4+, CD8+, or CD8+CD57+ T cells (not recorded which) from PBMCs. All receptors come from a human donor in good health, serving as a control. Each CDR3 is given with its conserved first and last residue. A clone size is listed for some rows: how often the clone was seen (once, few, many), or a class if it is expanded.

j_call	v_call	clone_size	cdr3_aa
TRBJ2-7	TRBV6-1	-	CASNGRGRGEQYF
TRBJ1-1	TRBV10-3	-	CASSQQGREAFF
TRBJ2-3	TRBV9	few	CASSVEGLSTDTQYF
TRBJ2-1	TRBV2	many	CASRRTSGLNEQFF
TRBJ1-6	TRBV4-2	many	CASTKTGSSYNSPLHF
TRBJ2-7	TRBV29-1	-	CSVGSGTGADEQYF
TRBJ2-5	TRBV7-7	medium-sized	CASGRGVEETQYF
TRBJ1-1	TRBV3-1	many	CASSQAQTGAEAFF
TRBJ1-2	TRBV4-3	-	CASSQDDRETYGYTF
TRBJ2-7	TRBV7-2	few	CASSSGQGGAGEQYF
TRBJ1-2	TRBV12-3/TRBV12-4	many	CASSLNRVAGYTF
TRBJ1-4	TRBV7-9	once	CASSFSGRVNEKLFF
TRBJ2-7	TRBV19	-	CASSIPPAGGQPTYEQYF
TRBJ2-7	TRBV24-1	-	CATSAGTGGDEHYF
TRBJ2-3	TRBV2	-	CASSEGTGADTQYF
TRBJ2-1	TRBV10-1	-	CASWFTSPLRIF
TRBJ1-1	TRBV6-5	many	CASSYGVHTEAFF
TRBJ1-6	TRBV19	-	CASTQGATSPLHF
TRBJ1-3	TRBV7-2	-	CASSLVSDGNTIYF
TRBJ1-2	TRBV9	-	CASSVDLGSYSYTF
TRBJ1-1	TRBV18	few	CASSPQADTREAFF
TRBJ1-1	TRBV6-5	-	CASSYSRQGRVRTEAFF
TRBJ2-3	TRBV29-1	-	CSAEWSGDGDTQYF
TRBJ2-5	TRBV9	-	CASSVLSSSAETQYF
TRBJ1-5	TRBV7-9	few	CASSLRDTGNQPQHF
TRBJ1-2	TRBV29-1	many	CSVEGAGTGLNYGYTF
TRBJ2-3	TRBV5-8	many	CASSVNLGADTQYF
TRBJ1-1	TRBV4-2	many	CASSQERGRAFF
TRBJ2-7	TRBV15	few	CATSRDKRLPYEQYF
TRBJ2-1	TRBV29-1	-	CGVEGGGHNEQFF
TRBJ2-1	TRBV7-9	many	CASSGGAYNEQFF
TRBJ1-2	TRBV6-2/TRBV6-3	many	CASSYSQGARGYTF
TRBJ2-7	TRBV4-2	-	CASSPAGTTKSYEQYF
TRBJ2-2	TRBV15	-	CATSRGQGLGTGELFF
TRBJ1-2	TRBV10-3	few	CAIRGTANVYGYTF
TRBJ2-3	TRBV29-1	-	CSPVGTSGGARDTQYF
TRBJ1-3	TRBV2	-	CASKAGTGNTIYF
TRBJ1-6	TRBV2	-	CASSERVFSPLHF
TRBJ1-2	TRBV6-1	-	CASSEVGQGAGGYTF
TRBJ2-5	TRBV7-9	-	CATRTQTGTNQETQYF
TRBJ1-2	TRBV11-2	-	CASSLEGQGAFRNYGYTF
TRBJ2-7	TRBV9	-	CASSVAMGVAGDNEQYF
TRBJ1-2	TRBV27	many	CASSSTRDLNGYTF
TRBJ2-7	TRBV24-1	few	CATSDLGGQGGYEQYF
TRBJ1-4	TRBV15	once	CATSGGSARGGKLFF
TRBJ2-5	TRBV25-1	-	CASSRPEETQYF
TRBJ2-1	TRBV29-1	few	CSVAAGVGSMFF
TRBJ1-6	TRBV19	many	CASRERVSNSPLHF
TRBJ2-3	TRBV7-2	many	CASSPVGGRTDTQYF
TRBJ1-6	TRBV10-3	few	CAISGFGALHF
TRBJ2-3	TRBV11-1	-	CASSLGLGVVVRKATDTQYF
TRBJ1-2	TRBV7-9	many	CASSLDNRGYTF
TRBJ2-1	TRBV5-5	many	CASSHGGGLLYNEQFF
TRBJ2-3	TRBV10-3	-	CAISGSSGRPDTQYF
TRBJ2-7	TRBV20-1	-	CSAKYTSVEQYF
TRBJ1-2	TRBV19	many	CASSTKRDSITNYGYTF
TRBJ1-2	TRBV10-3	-	CAIRRTGGNGCTF
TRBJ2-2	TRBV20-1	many	CSARPGTGNTGELFF
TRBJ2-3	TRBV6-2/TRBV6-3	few	CASSYRRPTSGGADTQYF
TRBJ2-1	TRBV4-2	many	CASSQSSGGAHEQFF